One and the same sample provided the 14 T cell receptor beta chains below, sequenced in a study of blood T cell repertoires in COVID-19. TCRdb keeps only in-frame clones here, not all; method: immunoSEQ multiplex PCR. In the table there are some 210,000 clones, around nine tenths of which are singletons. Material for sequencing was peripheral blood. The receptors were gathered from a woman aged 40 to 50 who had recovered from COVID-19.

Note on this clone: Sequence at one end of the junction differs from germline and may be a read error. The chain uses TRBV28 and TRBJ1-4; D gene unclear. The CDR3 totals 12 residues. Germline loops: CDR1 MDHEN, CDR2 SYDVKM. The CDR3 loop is CASNLRDEKLFF. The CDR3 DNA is TGTGCCAGCAATTTAAGAGATGAAAAACTGTTTTTT.

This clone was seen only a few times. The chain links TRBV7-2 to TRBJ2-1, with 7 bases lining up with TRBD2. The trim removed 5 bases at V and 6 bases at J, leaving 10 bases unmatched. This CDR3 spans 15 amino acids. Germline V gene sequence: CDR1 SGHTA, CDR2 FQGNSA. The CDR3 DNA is TGTGCCAGCAGCCCCTACGGGACTACCCTCAATGAGCAGTTCTTC. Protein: CASSPYGTTLNEQFF. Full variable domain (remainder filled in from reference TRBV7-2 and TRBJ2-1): GAGVSQSPSNKVTEKGKDVELRCDPISGHTALYWYRQSLGQGLEFLIYFQGNSAPDKSGLPSDRFSAERTGGSVSTLTIQRTQQEDSAVYLCASSPYGTTLNEQFFGPGTRLTVL.

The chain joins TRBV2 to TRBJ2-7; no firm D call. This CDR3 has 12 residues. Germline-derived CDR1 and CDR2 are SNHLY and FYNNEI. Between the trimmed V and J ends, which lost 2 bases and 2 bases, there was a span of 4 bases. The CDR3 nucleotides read TGTGCCAGCAGTGAAAGCCCCTACGAGCAGTACTTC. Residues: CASSESPYEQYF.

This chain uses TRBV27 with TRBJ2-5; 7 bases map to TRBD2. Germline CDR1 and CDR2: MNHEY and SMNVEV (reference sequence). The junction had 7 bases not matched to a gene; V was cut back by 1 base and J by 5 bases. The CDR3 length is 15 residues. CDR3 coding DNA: TGTGCCAGCAGTTTATATATAGCGGGTGTGGAGACCCAGTACTTC. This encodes CASSLYIAGVETQYF.

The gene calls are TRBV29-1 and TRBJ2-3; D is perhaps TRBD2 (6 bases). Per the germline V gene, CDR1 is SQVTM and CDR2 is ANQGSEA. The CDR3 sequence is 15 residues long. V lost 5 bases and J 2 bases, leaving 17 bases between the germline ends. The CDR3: CSVSPFGGNTDTQYF. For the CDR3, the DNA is TGCAGCGTTTCCCCCTTCGGAGGGAACACAGATACGCAGTATTTT.

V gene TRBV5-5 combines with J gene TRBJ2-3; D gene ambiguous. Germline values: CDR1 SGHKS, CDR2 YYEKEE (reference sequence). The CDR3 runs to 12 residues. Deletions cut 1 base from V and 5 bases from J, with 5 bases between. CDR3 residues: CASSLPRDTQYF. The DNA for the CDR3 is TGTGCCAGCAGCTTGCCTCGAGATACGCAGTATTTT.

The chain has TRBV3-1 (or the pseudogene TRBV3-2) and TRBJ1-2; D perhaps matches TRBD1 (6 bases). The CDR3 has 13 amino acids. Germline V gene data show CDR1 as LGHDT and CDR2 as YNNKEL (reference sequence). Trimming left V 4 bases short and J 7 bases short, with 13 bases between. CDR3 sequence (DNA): TGTGCCAGCAGCCCTGTGGGGGGGGCTGGCTACACCTTC. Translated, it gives CASSPVGGAGYTF.

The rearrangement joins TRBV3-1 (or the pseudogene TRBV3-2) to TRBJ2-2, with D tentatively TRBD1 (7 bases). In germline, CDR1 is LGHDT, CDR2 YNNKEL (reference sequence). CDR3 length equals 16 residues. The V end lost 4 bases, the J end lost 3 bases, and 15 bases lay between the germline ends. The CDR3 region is CASSRRGTADTGELFF. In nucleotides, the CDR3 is TGTGCCAGCAGCCGCCGGGGGACAGCTGACACCGGGGAGCTGTTTTTT.

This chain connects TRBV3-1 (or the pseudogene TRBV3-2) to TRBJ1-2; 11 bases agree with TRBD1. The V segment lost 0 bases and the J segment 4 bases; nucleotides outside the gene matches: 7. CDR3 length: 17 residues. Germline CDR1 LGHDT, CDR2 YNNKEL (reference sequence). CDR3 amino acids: CASSQEPGTGGSYGYTF. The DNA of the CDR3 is TGTGCCAGCAGCCAAGAACCTGGGACAGGGGGTAGCTATGGCTACACCTTC.

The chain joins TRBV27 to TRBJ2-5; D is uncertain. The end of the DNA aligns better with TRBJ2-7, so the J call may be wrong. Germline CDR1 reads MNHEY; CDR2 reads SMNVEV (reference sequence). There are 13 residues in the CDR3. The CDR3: CASSSHSSYEQYF. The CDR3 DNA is TGTGCCAGCAGCTCCCATAGCTCCTACGAGCAGTACTTC.

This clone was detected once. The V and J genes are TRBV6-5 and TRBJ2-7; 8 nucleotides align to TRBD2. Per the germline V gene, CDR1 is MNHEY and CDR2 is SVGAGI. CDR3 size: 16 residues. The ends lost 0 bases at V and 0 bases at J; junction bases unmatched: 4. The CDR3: CASSYSAGGHSYEQYF. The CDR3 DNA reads TGTGCCAGCAGTTACTCGGCGGGAGGCCACTCCTACGAGCAGTACTTC.

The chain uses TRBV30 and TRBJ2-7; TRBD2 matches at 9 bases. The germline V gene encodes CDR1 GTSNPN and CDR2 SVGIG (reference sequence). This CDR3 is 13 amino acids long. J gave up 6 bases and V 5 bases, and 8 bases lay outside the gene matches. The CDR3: CAWEGGLAGEQYF. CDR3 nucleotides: TGTGCCTGGGAAGGGGGACTAGCAGGCGAGCAGTACTTC.

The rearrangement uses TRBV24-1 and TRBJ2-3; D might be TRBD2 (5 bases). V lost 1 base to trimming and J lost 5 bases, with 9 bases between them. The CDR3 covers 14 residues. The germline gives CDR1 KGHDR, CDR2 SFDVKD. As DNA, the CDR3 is TGTGCCACCAGTGATTTTTCGGCGGGAGATACGCAGTATTTT. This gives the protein CATSDFSAGDTQYF.

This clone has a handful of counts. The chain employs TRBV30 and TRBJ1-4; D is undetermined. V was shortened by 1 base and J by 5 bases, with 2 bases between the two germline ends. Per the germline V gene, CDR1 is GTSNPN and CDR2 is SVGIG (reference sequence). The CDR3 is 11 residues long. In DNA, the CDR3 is TGTGCCTGGAGTGCAAATGAAAAACTGTTTTTT. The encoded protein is CAWSANEKLFF.